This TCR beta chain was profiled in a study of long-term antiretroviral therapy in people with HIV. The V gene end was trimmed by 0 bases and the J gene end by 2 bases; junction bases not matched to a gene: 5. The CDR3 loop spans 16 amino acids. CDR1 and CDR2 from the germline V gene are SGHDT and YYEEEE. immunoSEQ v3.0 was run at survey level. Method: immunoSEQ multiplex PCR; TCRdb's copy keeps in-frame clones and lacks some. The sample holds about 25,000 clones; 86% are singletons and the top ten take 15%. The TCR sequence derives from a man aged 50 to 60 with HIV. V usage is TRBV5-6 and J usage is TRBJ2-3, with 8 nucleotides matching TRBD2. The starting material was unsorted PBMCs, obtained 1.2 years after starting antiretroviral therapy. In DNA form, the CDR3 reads TGTGCCAGCAGCTTGGAGACTAGCGAGGTCACAGATACGCAGTATTTT. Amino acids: CASSLETSEVTDTQYF.